The clone carrying this TCR beta chain was detected ten times or more. What it recognizes is unknown. The data are from a study of identical twins. Through template switching, a universal primer site was introduced, and the cDNA contained unique molecular identifiers. Each CDR3 protein gets one entry after TCRdb re-called the 5' RACE reads with MiXCR. The sample records 210,000 or so distinct CDR3 sequences, 6.5% to 8.5% being singletons. V was clipped by 6 bases and J by 6 bases; unmatched bases: 4. This CDR3 region has 11 residues. The germline gives CDR1 SQVTM, CDR2 ANQGSEA. Study-wide findings and caveats: Conclusions came from cross-sectional statistical analysis, not from following the same donors. It was out-of-frame TCR alpha sharing in monozygotic twins that models underestimated.

This same sample was also part of a study on yellow fever vaccine responses in identical twins. That publication notes: Twins reportedly had a vaccine T cell response that seemed partly convergent, partly personalized.

The chain carries TRBV29-1 and TRBJ2-5; TRBD1 agrees at 7 bases. Sequencing used memory (CD45RO+) T cells sorted from blood. This receptor was taken from a woman aged 18-30 years in good health. The CDR3 nucleotides read TGCAGCGTGGTACAGGGGCAGACCCAGTACTTC. Protein sequence: CSVVQGQTQYF.